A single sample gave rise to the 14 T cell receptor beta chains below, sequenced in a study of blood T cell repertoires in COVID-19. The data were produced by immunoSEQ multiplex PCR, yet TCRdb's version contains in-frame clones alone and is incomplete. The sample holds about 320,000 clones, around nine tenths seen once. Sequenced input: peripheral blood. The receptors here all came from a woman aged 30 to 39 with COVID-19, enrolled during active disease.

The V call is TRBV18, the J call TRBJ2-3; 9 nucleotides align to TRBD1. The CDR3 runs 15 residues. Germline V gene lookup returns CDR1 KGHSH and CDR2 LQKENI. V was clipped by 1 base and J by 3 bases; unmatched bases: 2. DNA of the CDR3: TGTGCCAGCTCACCACTGGGACAGGGAACAGATACGCAGTATTTT. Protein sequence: CASSPLGQGTDTQYF.

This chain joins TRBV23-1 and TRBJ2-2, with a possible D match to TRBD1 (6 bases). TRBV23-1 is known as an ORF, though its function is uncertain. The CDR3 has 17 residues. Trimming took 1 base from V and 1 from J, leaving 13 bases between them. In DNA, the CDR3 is TGCGCCAGCAGTCAATTTCTCACAGGGCAGAACACCGGGGAGCTGTTTTTT. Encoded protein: CASSQFLTGQNTGELFF.

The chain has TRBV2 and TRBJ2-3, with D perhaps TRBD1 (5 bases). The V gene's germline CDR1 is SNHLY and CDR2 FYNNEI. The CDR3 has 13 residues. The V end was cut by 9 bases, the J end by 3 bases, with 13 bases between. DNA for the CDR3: TGTGCCAGAGCTCAGGGATGGACAGATACGCAGTATTTT. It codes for CARAQGWTDTQYF.

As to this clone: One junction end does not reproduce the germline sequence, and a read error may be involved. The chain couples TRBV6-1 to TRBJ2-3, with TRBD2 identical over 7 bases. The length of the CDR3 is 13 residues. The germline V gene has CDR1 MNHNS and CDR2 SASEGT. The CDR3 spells CASSRDYTGTQYF. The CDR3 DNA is TGTGCCAGCAGCCGGGACTACACAGGTACGCAGTATTTT.

CDR3 protein: CASSIQDSSYNEQFF. The CDR3 DNA reads as TGTGCCAGTAGTATCCAGGACAGTTCCTACAATGAGCAGTTCTTC. V and J are TRBV19 and TRBJ2-1; D is possibly TRBD1 (6 bases). Germline V gene lookup returns CDR1 LNHDA and CDR2 SQIVND (reference sequence). Trimming shortened V by 3 bases and J by 1 base, and 10 bases separated the two germline ends. The CDR3 loop spans 15 amino acids.

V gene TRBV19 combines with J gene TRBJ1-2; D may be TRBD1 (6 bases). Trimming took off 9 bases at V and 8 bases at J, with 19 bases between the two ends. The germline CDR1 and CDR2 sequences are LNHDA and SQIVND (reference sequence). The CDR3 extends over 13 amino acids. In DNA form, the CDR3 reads TGTGCCAGCCGAAACAGGGCGCCCGGGGGCTACACCTTC. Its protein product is CASRNRAPGGYTF.

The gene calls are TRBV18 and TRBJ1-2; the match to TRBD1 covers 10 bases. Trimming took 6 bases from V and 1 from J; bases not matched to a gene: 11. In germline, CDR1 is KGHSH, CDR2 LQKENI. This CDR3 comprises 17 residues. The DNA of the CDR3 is TGTGCCAGCTCCCTAAGTTCCGGGACAGGGGATAACTATGGCTACACCTTC. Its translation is CASSLSSGTGDNYGYTF. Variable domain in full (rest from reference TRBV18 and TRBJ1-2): NAGVMQNPRHLVRRRGQEARLRCSPMKGHSHVYWYRQLPEEGLKFMVYLQKENIIDESGMPKERFSAEFPKEGPSILRIQQVVRGDSAAYFCASSLSSGTGDNYGYTFGSGTRLTVV.

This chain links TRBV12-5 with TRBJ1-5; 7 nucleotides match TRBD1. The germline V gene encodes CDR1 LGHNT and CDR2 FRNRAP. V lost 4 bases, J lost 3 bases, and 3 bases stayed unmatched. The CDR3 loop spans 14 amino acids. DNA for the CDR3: TGTGCTAGTGGTTGGGACAGCCTCAATCAGCCCCAGCATTTT. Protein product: CASGWDSLNQPQHF.

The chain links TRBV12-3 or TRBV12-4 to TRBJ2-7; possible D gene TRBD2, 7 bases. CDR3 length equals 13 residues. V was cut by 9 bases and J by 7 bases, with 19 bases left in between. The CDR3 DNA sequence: TGTGCCAGTCGAACAGGGACTACAGGAGAGCAGTACTTC. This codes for CASRTGTTGEQYF.

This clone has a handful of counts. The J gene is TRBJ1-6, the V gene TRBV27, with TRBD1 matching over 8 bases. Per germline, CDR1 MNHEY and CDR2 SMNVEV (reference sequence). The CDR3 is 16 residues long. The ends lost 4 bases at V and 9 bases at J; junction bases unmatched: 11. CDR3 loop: CASSSRTGPSSSPLHF. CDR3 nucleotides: TGTGCCAGCAGTTCCCGGACAGGGCCCTCTAGTTCACCCCTCCACTTT.

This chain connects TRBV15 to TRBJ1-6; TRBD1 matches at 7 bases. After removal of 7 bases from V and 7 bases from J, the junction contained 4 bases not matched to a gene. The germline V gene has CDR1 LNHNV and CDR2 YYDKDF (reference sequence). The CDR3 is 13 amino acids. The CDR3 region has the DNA TGTGCCACCACCGGCAGGGGGAATTCACCCCTCCACTTT. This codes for CATTGRGNSPLHF.

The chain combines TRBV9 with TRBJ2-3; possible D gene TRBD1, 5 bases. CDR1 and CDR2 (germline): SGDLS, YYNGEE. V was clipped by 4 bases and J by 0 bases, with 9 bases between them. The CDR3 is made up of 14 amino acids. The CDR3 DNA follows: TGTGCCAGCAGCCCCCAGGGTAGCACAGATACGCAGTATTTT. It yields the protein CASSPQGSTDTQYF.

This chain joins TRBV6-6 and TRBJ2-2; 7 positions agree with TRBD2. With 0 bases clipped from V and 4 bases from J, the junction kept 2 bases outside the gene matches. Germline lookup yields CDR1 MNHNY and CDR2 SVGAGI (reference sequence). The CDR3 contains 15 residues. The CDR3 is CASSYSGGGTGELFF. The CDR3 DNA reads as TGTGCCAGCAGTTACTCGGGGGGGGGCACCGGGGAGCTGTTTTTT.

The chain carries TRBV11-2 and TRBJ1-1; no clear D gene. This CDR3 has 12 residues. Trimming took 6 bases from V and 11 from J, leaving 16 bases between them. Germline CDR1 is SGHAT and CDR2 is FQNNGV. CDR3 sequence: CASRAHGVRAFF. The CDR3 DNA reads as TGTGCCAGCAGAGCCCACGGGGTCAGGGCTTTCTTT.